The sequence of this TCR beta chain was determined in a study of T cell repertoires in cytomegalovirus infection. About the study: CMV epitopes that were recently identified and HLA-C-restricted were used alongside well-studied HLA-B-restricted ones. Regarding the study as a whole: HLA-C-restricted TCR beta clonotypes specific for CMV led the ex vivo response.

Only a few counts were recorded for this clonotype. Its antigen is as yet unknown. TCRdb re-called the reads through MiXCR, storing one row per CDR3 protein. The sample shows around 710,000 distinct CDR3 sequences, 25% to 35% of them seen only once. With 4 bases clipped from V and 6 bases from J, the junction kept 7 bases outside the gene matches. Germline CDR1 is ENHRY and CDR2 is SYGVKD. The CDR3 is made up of 16 amino acids. The material was cultured CD8+ T cells from PBMCs, obtained from culture after CMV antigen stimulation. This sequence was found in a human donor in good health (CMV status not recorded). Some clones in this sample may be carry-over from other donors' samples. This chain joins TRBV10-3 and TRBJ2-1, with 12 bases fitting TRBD2. CDR3 nucleotide sequence: TGTGCCATCAGTGGTAGGGCTAGCGGGGGGGCCAATGAGCAGTTCTTC. Translation gives CAISGRASGGANEQFF.